The 17 T cell receptor beta chains below all came from one sample that was sequenced in a study of prognosis after radiotherapy for stage I lung cancer. Multiplex PCR, run in two rounds, amplified TCR beta CDR3 from genomic DNA. Every TRBV and TRBJ gene had its own specific primer in first-round PCR. TCRdb re-called the multiplex PCR reads with MiXCR, one entry per CDR3 protein. The table includes about 16,000 distinct CDR3 sequences, under 55% detected once. The material was PBMCs, obtained before or after stereotactic body radiation therapy (not recorded which). All receptors derive from a donor aged 50 or older with non-small cell lung cancer.

Only a few counts were recorded for this clonotype. The chain couples TRBV6-1 to TRBJ1-1; tentative D call: TRBD1 (6 bases). The length of the CDR3 is 21 residues. The V and J ends lost 5 bases and 1 base respectively, with 32 bases between them. The germline gives CDR1 MNHNS, CDR2 SASEGT. The CDR3, as DNA: TGTGCCAGCAGTCCCCTTCCGGGACATGGCCTTGGAACTCGCACGAACACTGAAGCTTTCTTT. Its protein is CASSPLPGHGLGTRTNTEAFF.

This chain connects TRBV6-1 to TRBJ1-1; D possibly corresponds to TRBD1 (5 bases). The CDR3 length is 14 residues. CDR1 is MNHNS, CDR2 SASEGT, per germline. V shed 5 bases and J shed 3 bases, with 13 bases lying between them. CDR3 amino acids: CASSRDVTYTEAFF. The CDR3 bases are TGTGCCAGCAGTCGGGACGTAACCTACACTGAAGCTTTCTTT.

This clonotype was counted many times. The chain links TRBV25-1 to TRBJ1-5; D remains unclear. The germline V gene encodes CDR1 MGHDK and CDR2 SYGVNS. This CDR3 spans 14 amino acids. Between the trimmed V and J ends, which lost 4 bases and 0 bases, there was a span of 7 bases. The CDR3 bases are TGTGCCAGCAGTGGCCTCAGTAGCAATCAGCCCCAGCATTTT. Translating it yields CASSGLSSNQPQHF.

This clonotype was recorded at least ten times. V and J are TRBV24-1 and TRBJ1-1; 7 bases match TRBD1. J lost 7 bases, V lost 4 bases, and 8 bases had no gene match. Germline lookup yields CDR1 KGHDR and CDR2 SFDVKD. CDR3 length equals 14 residues. Written as DNA, the CDR3 is TGTGCCACCAGTGAAACTAAGACAGGGATTGAAGCTTTCTTT. Protein product: CATSETKTGIEAFF.

In regard to this clonotype: A much larger clone differs by one base, so this may be a read error. This chain joins TRBV7-3 and TRBJ2-2, with 14 bases aligning to TRBD2. The CDR3 sequence is 16 residues long. Germline lookup yields CDR1 SGHTA and CDR2 FQGTGA. Here the CDR3 reads CANSPRLAGGPGELFF. CDR3 coding DNA: TGTGCCAACAGCCCGCGACTAGCGGGAGGGCCCGGGGAGCTGTTTTTT.

With regard to this clonotype: This sequence is one base from a far larger clone and is likely a read error. This chain connects TRBV7-2 to TRBJ1-5; D ambiguous. CDR3 length: 13 residues. Per the germline V gene, CDR1 is SGHTA and CDR2 is FQGNSA. The germline V and J ends were trimmed by 3 bases and 10 bases, with 13 bases remaining between them. The CDR3 nucleotides are TGTGCCAGCAGCTTGACGGGGAGCCATCCCCAGCATTTT. Its translation is CASSLTGSHPQHF.

By proportion, this clonotype is medium-sized. This chain connects TRBV4-1 to TRBJ2-7; tentative D call: TRBD2 (5 bases). Germline CDR1 reads MGHRA; CDR2 reads YSYEKL. Deletions cut 1 base from V and 6 bases from J, with 10 bases between. The CDR3 consists of 13 residues. The CDR3 DNA reads TGCGCCAGCAGCCAAGCCGATGGACTCGAGCAGTACTTC. Translation gives CASSQADGLEQYF.

This clonotype occurred a few times. The genes are TRBV5-1 and TRBJ1-1; unclear D gene. Trimming left V 0 bases short and J 0 bases short, with 6 bases between. Germline assignment: CDR1 SGHRS and CDR2 YFSETQ. The CDR3 extends over 14 amino acids. In DNA, the CDR3 is TGCGCCAGCAGCTTGGACGGGATGAACACTGAAGCTTTCTTT. Translated, it gives CASSLDGMNTEAFF. Full variable domain (remainder filled in from reference TRBV5-1 and TRBJ1-1): KAGVTQTPRYLIKTRGQQVTLSCSPISGHRSVSWYQQTPGQGLQFLFEYFSETQRNKGNFPGRFSGRQFSNSRSEMNVSTLELGDSALYLCASSLDGMNTEAFFGQGTRLTVV.

This clonotype was observed many times. Sequence at one end of the junction differs from germline and may be a read error. The chain links TRBV24-1 to TRBJ2-2; 7 positions match TRBD1. CDR3 length: 16 amino acids. CDR1 is KGHDR, CDR2 SFDVKD, per germline. This CDR3 is CATSDPTGFDTRELFF. The CDR3 nucleotides are TGTGCCACCAGTGACCCGACAGGGTTTGACACCAGGGAGCTGTTTTTT.

This clonotype was seen many times. This chain connects TRBV28 to TRBJ2-3; 9 bases line up with TRBD2. Germline trimming cut 6 bases from V and 1 base from J; bases unmatched to any gene: 8. There are 16 residues in the CDR3. CDR1 is MDHEN, CDR2 SYDVKM, per germline. CDR3 loop: CASSPMGGGGTDTQYF. The CDR3 nucleotides are TGTGCCAGCAGCCCAATGGGCGGGGGGGGCACAGATACGCAGTATTTT.

This clonotype occurred many times. V and J are TRBV2 and TRBJ2-3, with TRBD2 matching 9 bases. The CDR3 totals 14 residues. Germline values: CDR1 SNHLY, CDR2 FYNNEI. V shed 4 bases and J 4 bases; nucleotides not matched to a gene: 3. In nucleotides, the CDR3 is TGTGCCAGCAGTGTACTAGCGGGCGCAGATACGCAGTATTTT. Protein sequence: CASSVLAGADTQYF.

V is TRBV6-9 and J is TRBJ2-2; 10 bases fit TRBD2. From germline, CDR1 is MNHGY and CDR2 SVAAGI. V shed 3 bases and J 5 bases; nucleotides not matched to a gene: 6. The CDR3 length is 16 residues. Written as DNA, the CDR3 is TGTGCCAGCAGTTACTCTAGGACTAGCGGTACCGGGGAGCTGTTTTTT. Amino acids: CASSYSRTSGTGELFF.

This clonotype was recorded at least ten times. The genes are TRBV10-3 and TRBJ2-3; 10 positions agree with TRBD1. The CDR3 spans 15 residues. CDR1 and CDR2 (germline): ENHRY, SYGVKD. Trimming removed 5 bases from V and 6 bases from J; junction bases left unmatched: 8. CDR3 DNA: TGTGCCATCAGTACCGGGACAGGGGATGGGGATACGCAGTATTTT. This encodes CAISTGTGDGDTQYF.

V is TRBV7-2 and J is TRBJ2-7; the match to TRBD1 covers 9 bases. The V gene's germline CDR1 is SGHTA and CDR2 FQGNSA. The CDR3 length is 15 residues. The ends lost 2 bases at V and 2 bases at J; junction bases unmatched: 4. The CDR3 DNA sequence: TGTGCCAGCAGCTTAACCGGGACAGGGACCTACGAGCAGTACTTC. This translates into CASSLTGTGTYEQYF.

The genes are TRBV27 and TRBJ2-1; possible D gene TRBD1, 5 bases. Germline lookup yields CDR1 MNHEY and CDR2 SMNVEV (reference sequence). V was shortened by 3 bases and J by 6 bases, with 9 bases between the two germline ends. CDR3 length: 13 amino acids. The CDR3 spells CASSFRTPNEQFF. DNA of the CDR3: TGTGCCAGCAGTTTTCGGACACCCAATGAGCAGTTCTTC.

The chain combines TRBV20-1 with TRBJ2-1, with a tentative D call TRBD2 (6 bases). V gave up 5 bases and J gave up 6 bases, with 20 bases separating them. The CDR3 sequence is 15 residues long. CDR1 DFQATT and CDR2 SNEGSKA come from the germline V gene (reference sequence). CDR3 DNA: TGCAGTGCTGCCCCCCAGCGGGCCTCCGTCAATGAGCAGTTCTTC. Translation gives CSAAPQRASVNEQFF.

This clonotype was counted at least ten times. The chain uses TRBV28 and TRBJ2-5; tentative D call: TRBD2 (6 bases). The CDR3 is made up of 14 amino acids. From germline, CDR1 is MDHEN and CDR2 SYDVKM. V was pared by 4 bases and J by 8 bases, with 17 bases between. The CDR3 DNA is TGTGCCAGCAGTTCCCCAGGAGGGATGAAAACCCAGTACTTC. Its translation: CASSSPGGMKTQYF.